Listed below are T cell receptor beta chains from one sample, sequenced in a study of shared clonotypes between healthy human individuals. Clones were sequenced by immunoSEQ multiplex PCR, and TCRdb holds only the in-frame ones, with some missing. Here the sample spans 520,000 or so clones, about four fifths being singletons. The specimen sequenced was PBMCs. These TCRs come from a woman aged 40 to 50 in good health. Some clones in this sample may be carry-over from other donors' samples. Both conserved end residues are part of each CDR3. D genes are given only for firm matches. Expanded clones get a size class; other rows say once, few or many, or leave the size out.

>TRBV6-1|TRBJ2-7|few|TRBD1
TGTGCCAGCAGTCCGACAGGGGGGCTCTACGAGCAGTACTTC
CASSPTGGLYEQYF
>TRBV7-2|TRBJ1-1|.|TRBD1
TGTGCCAGCAGTCCGCAGGGGGACACTGAAGCTTTCTTT
CASSPQGDTEAFF
>TRBV2|TRBJ2-7|.|TRBD1
TGTGCCAGCAGTATCCGACAGGGGGTTGAAGGGCAGTACTTC
CASSIRQGVEGQYF
>TRBV5-4|TRBJ2-3|.|.
TGTGCCAGCAGCCCACCCTTCGGTAGCACAGATACGCAGTATTTT
CASSPPFGSTDTQYF
>TRBV19|TRBJ1-2|.|TRBD1
TGTGCCAGTAGGCCGGGACAGGGGTTCGGCTATGGCTACACCTTC
CASRPGQGFGYGYTF
>TRBV5-1|TRBJ1-1|once|.
TGCGCCAGCAGCTTGGGGCAAACCCTCGGAGGGACTGAAGCTTTCTTT
CASSLGQTLGGTEAFF
>TRBV9|TRBJ2-3|.|.
TGTGCCAGCAGCGTAGCTGCGGGAAGCACAGATACGCAGTATTTT
CASSVAAGSTDTQYF
>TRBV10-3|TRBJ2-5|.|.
TGTGCCATCAGTGAGTCGACGGTGCAAGAGACCCAGTACTTC
CAISESTVQETQYF
>TRBV7-2|TRBJ1-2|few|TRBD1
TGTGCCAGCACCTTAGGCCCCGACAGGGGAGGTGGCTACACCTTC
CASTLGPDRGGGYTF
>TRBV15|TRBJ2-3|once|.
TGTGCCACCAGCATCCCCGGCTCCGATACGCAGTATTTT
CATSIPGSDTQYF
>TRBV27|TRBJ1-3|.|.
TGTGCCAGCAGTTCCCAGTTCTCTGGAAACACCATATATTTT
CASSSQFSGNTIYF
>TRBV14|TRBJ1-4|few|.
TGTGCCAGCAGCCAAGATAGCATCTTGGCAGAGACTAATGAAAAACTGTTTTTT
CASSQDSILAETNEKLFF
>TRBV11-2|TRBJ2-1|.|.
TGTGCCAGCAGCCCTGATAGGGGGGGAGGGCAGTTCTTC
CASSPDRGGGQFF
>TRBV6-1|TRBJ1-2|.|.
TGTGCCAGCAGTTGGATAGATAAGGACGGGGGCTACACCTTC
CASSWIDKDGGYTF
>TRBV27|TRBJ2-6|.|.
TGTGCCAGCAGTTTAACTGGGGCCAACGTCCTGACTTTC
CASSLTGANVLTF
>TRBV28|TRBJ2-1|.|.
TGTGCCAGCAGTTTGGTTGGACCTTCCTACAATGAGCAGTTCTTC
CASSLVGPSYNEQFF
>TRBV6-5|TRBJ2-1|once|TRBD1
TGTGCCAGCAGTACCGGACAGGGGGGTGGCAATGAGCAGTTCTTC
CASSTGQGGGNEQFF
>TRBV7-2|TRBJ1-2|few|.
TGTGCCAGCAGCTCGTTGGGGGAGGGGAGGAGTGGTGGCTACACCTTC
CASSSLGEGRSGGYTF
>TRBV10-3|TRBJ2-6|few|TRBD2
TGTGCCATCAGCCCCGGGGGACTAGCGGGAGGGCCGGGGGCCAACGTCCTGACTTTC
CAISPGGLAGGPGANVLTF
>TRBV18|TRBJ1-4|.|.
TGTGCCAGCTCACCAAAGGGACTAACGACTGAAAAACTGTTTTTT
CASSPKGLTTEKLFF
>TRBV6-1|TRBJ1-4|.|.
TGTGCCATGGGGGGAAATGAAAAACTGTTTTTT
CAMGGNEKLFF
>TRBV7-9|TRBJ1-2|.|.
TGTGCCAGCAGCTTAGATCTGGACTTTGGCTACACCTTC
CASSLDLDFGYTF
>TRBV11-1|TRBJ1-1|.|.
TGTGCCAGCAGCCCCGGACGGTGGAACACTGAAGCTTTCTTT
CASSPGRWNTEAFF